Each of the 13 T cell receptor beta chains below was sequenced from the same sample in a study of blood T cells in healthy people across ages. For the second PCR, which ran for 7 to 11 cycles, a sample-barcoded 5' primer and a J-beta primer mix were used. One entry per CDR3 protein, called by TCRdb with MiXCR from the 5' RACE reads. The data show 700,000 to 850,000 distinct CDR3 sequences, roughly 35% seen once. The sample taken for sequencing was blood. These receptors originate from a man younger than 35 in good health.

This clonotype has a count of ten or more. CDR3 sequence reads: CASSQATVFYNEQFF. Here the CDR3 DNA reads TGTGCCAGCAGCCAAGCAACAGTTTTCTACAATGAGCAGTTCTTC. The rearrangement uses TRBV14 and TRBJ2-1; D call uncertain. Looked up from germline, CDR1 is SGHDN and CDR2 is FVKESK. CDR3 length equals 15 residues. The V and J ends lost 1 base and 3 bases respectively, with 10 bases between them.

The J gene is TRBJ2-1, the V gene TRBV12-3 or TRBV12-4, with D unclear. There are 13 residues in the CDR3. V dropped 5 bases and J dropped 9 bases, with 14 bases sitting between them. The DNA of the CDR3 is TGTGCCAGCAGTCCGCAGGCTCCTGGTGAGCAGTTCTTC. Translated: CASSPQAPGEQFF.

The genes are TRBV7-2 and TRBJ2-7; D is unresolved. The V end was cut by 1 base, the J end by 6 bases, with 7 bases between. The CDR3 loop spans 12 amino acids. Germline V gene data show CDR1 as SGHTA and CDR2 as FQGNSA. The CDR3 nucleotides are TGTGCCAGCAGCTTAGTTGTGGGCGAGCAGTACTTC. Encoded protein: CASSLVVGEQYF.

The rearrangement uses TRBV6-1 and TRBJ2-3; 7 positions match TRBD1. V gave up 4 bases and J gave up 3 bases; unmatched junction bases: 16. The germline gives CDR1 MNHNS, CDR2 SASEGT. The CDR3 sequence is 18 residues long. The chain's CDR3 is CASSAGTVFGVETDTQYF. CDR3 bases: TGTGCCAGCAGTGCAGGGACAGTATTTGGGGTGGAAACAGATACGCAGTATTTT.

This clonotype has a handful of counts. The V and J genes are TRBV6-5 and TRBJ1-2, with 9 bases matching TRBD1. J lost 10 bases, V lost 6 bases, and 6 bases had no gene match. This CDR3 spans 12 amino acids. Looked up from germline, CDR1 is MNHEY and CDR2 is SVGAGI. The CDR3 coding sequence is TGTGCCAGCAGACTAGGACAGGGGATCTACACCTTC. This translates into CASRLGQGIYTF.

The chain recombines TRBV6-6 with TRBJ2-2; 7 bases are a match to TRBD2. CDR3 length equals 16 residues. Germline V lookup: CDR1 MNHNY, CDR2 SVGAGI (reference sequence). V was clipped by 4 bases and J by 3 bases; unmatched bases: 8. CDR3 in amino acids: CASSFSDGGYTGELFF. The CDR3 bases are TGTGCCAGCAGTTTCTCGGACGGGGGGTACACCGGGGAGCTGTTTTTT.

The chain employs TRBV7-2 and TRBJ2-1; no clear D. Trimming removed 7 bases at V and 10 bases at J, with 26 bases between. The CDR3 sequence is 16 residues long. Germline V gene sequence: CDR1 SGHTA, CDR2 FQGNSA. In DNA form, the CDR3 reads TGTGCCAGCACCCTTAGGTGGGGTGCTCGGATAGAGGAGCAGTTCTTC. Its translation is CASTLRWGARIEEQFF.

J is TRBJ1-2 and V is TRBV12-3 or TRBV12-4; D perhaps matches TRBD1 (5 bases). Between the trimmed V and J ends, which lost 5 bases and 11 bases, there was a span of 18 bases. The CDR3 is 13 amino acids. CDR3 in amino acids: CASSVNRGEGYTF. The CDR3 DNA sequence: TGTGCCAGCAGTGTTAACCGCGGCGAGGGGTACACCTTC.

V is TRBV7-4 and J is TRBJ1-2; D gene uncertain. Trimming left V 5 bases short and J 6 bases short, with 10 bases between. Looked up from germline, CDR1 is SGHVT and CDR2 is SQSDAQ. CDR3 size: 12 residues. CDR3 nucleotide sequence: TGTGCCAGCAGCCCGGGGAACGATGGCTACACCTTC. Its protein product is CASSPGNDGYTF.

This clonotype was counted at least ten times. The rearrangement joins TRBV4-3 to TRBJ2-1, with D hard to call. V was pared by 6 bases and J by 3 bases, with 6 bases between. The germline gives CDR1 LGHNA, CDR2 YSLEER. The CDR3 extends over 12 amino acids. CDR3 protein: CASRSDYNEQFF. In nucleotides, the CDR3 is TGCGCCAGCAGATCCGACTACAATGAGCAGTTCTTC.

The chain recombines TRBV10-3 with TRBJ1-5, with 8 bases fitting TRBD1. V shed 6 bases, J shed 7 bases, and the junction held 5 bases outside the gene matches. The CDR3 loop spans 13 amino acids. Germline V gives CDR1 ENHRY, CDR2 SYGVKD. CDR3: CAISDAGGQPQHF. CDR3 sequence (DNA): TGTGCCATCAGCGACGCAGGGGGCCAGCCCCAGCATTTT.

V is TRBV27 and J is TRBJ1-5; 10 bases align to TRBD1. The CDR3 is made up of 17 amino acids. Germline lookup yields CDR1 MNHEY and CDR2 SMNVEV (reference sequence). V gave up 3 bases and J gave up 5 bases; unmatched junction bases: 10. The CDR3, as DNA: TGTGCCAGCAGTTTTTCCTACCCTGGGACAGGGGATCAGCCCCAGCATTTT. It yields the protein CASSFSYPGTGDQPQHF.

V usage is TRBV20-1 and J usage is TRBJ2-5; 10 bases line up with TRBD2. V shed 6 bases, J shed 5 bases, and the junction held 12 bases outside the gene matches. Germline V gene lookup returns CDR1 DFQATT and CDR2 SNEGSKA (reference sequence). This CDR3 is built from 15 residues. CDR3 region: CSADAGLAIGETQYF. CDR3 coding DNA: TGCAGTGCCGACGCGGGACTAGCGATTGGGGAGACCCAGTACTTC.